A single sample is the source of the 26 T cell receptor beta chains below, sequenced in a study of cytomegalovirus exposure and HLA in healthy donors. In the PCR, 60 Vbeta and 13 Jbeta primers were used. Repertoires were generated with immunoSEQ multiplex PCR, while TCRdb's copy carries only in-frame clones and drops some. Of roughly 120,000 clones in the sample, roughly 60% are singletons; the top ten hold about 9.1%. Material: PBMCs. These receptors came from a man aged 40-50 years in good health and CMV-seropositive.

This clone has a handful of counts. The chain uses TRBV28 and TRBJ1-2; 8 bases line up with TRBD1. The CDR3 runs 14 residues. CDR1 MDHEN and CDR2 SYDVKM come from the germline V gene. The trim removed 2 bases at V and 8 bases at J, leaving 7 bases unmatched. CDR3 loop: CASSLTQGAEGYTF. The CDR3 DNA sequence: TGTGCCAGCAGTTTAACCCAGGGGGCGGAGGGCTACACCTTC.

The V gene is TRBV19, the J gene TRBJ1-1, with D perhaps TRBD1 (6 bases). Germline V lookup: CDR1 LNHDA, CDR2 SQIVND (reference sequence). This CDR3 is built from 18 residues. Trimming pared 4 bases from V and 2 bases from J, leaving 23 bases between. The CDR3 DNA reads TGTGCCAGTAGTACCGGGGGGGGGCTCCGATCCTTAAACACTGAAGCTTTCTTT. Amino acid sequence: CASSTGGGLRSLNTEAFF.

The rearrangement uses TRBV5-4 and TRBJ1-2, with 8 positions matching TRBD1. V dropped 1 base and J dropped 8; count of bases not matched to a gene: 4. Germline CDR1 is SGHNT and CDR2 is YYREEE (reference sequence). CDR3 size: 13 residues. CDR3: CASSLSGGLGYTF. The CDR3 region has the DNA TGTGCCAGCAGCTTGTCAGGGGGCCTCGGCTACACCTTC.

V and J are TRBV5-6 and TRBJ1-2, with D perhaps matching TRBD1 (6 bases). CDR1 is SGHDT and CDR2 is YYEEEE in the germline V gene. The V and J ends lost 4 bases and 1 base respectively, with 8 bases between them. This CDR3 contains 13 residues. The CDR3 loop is CASSHRDNYGYTF. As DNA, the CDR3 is TGTGCCAGCAGCCACAGGGATAACTATGGCTACACCTTC.

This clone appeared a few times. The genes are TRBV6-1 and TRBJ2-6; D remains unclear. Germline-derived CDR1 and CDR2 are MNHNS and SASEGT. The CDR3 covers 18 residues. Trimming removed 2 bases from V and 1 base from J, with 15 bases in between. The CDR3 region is CASSETPGLPSGANVLTF. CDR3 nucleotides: TGTGCCAGCAGTGAAACTCCAGGCCTCCCTTCTGGGGCCAACGTCCTGACTTTC.

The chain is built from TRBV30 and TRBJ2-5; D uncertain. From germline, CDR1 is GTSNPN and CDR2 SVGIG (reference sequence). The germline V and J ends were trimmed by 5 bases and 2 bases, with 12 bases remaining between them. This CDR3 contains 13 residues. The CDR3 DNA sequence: TGTGCCTGGTCATTGGGCCCACAAGAGACCCAGTACTTC. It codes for CAWSLGPQETQYF.

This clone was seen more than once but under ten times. The DNA of the CDR3 is TGTGCCAGTCGCCTACAACCGACAGTTACCGGGGAGCTGTTTTTT. Protein product: CASRLQPTVTGELFF. The genes are TRBV19 and TRBJ2-2, with D possibly matching TRBD1 (5 bases). The CDR3 contains 15 residues. The V and J ends lost 8 bases and 5 bases respectively, with 18 bases between them. Germline values: CDR1 LNHDA, CDR2 SQIVND (reference sequence).

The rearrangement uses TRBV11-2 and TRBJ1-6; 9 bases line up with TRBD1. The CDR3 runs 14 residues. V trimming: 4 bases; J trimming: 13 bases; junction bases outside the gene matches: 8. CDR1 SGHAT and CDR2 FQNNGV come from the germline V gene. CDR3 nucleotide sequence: TGTGCCAGCAGCTCCCGGGACAGGGATTTGCCCCTCCACTTT. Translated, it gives CASSSRDRDLPLHF. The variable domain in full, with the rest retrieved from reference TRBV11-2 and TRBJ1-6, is EAGVAQSPRYKIIEKRQSVAFWCNPISGHATLYWYQQILGQGPKLLIQFQNNGVVDDSQLPKDRFSAERLKGVDSTLKIQPAKLEDSAVYLCASSSRDRDLPLHFGNGTRLTVT.

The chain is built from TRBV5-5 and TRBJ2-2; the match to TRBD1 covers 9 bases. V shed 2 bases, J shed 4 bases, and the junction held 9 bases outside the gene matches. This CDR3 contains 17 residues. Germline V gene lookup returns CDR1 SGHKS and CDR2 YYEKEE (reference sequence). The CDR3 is CASSFGSGTGSTGELFF. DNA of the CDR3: TGTGCCAGCAGCTTCGGATCCGGGACAGGGAGCACCGGGGAGCTGTTTTTT. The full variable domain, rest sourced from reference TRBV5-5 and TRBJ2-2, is DAGVTQSPTHLIKTRGQQVTLRCSPISGHKSVSWYQQVLGQGPQFIFQYYEKEERGRGNFPDRFSARQFPNYSSELNVNALLLGDSALYLCASSFGSGTGSTGELFFGEGSRLTVL.

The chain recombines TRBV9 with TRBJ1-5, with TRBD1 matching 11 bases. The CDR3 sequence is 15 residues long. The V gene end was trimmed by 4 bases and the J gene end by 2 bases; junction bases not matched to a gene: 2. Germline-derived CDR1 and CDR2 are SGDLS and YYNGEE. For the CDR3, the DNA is TGTGCCAGCAGCCCGGGACAGGGGGGCAATCAGCCCCAGCATTTT. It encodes CASSPGQGGNQPQHF.

CDR3 nucleotides: TGTGCCAGCAGTGAAGCCCCCGGGACAGGTTTTGACAATGAGCAGTTCTTC. Translated: CASSEAPGTGFDNEQFF. V usage is TRBV2 and J usage is TRBJ2-1, with 8 bases aligning to TRBD1. CDR1 SNHLY and CDR2 FYNNEI come from the germline V gene. This CDR3 is 17 amino acids long. Germline trimming cut 0 bases from V and 5 bases from J; bases unmatched to any gene: 9.

Here the CDR3 DNA reads TGTGCCAGCAGTCACGGGACAGTTGGGGAGCAGTACTTC. This encodes CASSHGTVGEQYF. The V gene is TRBV6-5, the J gene TRBJ2-7; TRBD1 aligns across 7 bases. Germline CDR1 reads MNHEY; CDR2 reads SVGAGI. After removal of 5 bases from V and 7 bases from J, the junction contained 8 bases not matched to a gene. The CDR3 covers 13 residues.

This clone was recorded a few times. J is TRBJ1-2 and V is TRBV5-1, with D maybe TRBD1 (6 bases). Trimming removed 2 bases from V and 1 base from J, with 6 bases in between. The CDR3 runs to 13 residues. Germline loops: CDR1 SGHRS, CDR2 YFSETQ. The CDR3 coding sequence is TGCGCCAGCAGCTTACAGGGTAACTATGGCTACACCTTC. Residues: CASSLQGNYGYTF.

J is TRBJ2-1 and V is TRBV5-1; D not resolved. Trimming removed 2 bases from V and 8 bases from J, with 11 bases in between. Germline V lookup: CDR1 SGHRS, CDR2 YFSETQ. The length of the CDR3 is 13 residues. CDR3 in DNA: TGCGCCAGCAGCTTTCCGTCTGAGTATGAGCAGTTCTTC. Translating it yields CASSFPSEYEQFF.

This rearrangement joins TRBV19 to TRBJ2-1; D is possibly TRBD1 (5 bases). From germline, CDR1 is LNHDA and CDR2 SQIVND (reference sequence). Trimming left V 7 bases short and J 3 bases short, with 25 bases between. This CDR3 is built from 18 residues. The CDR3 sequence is CASTPTVGVVFGYNEQFF. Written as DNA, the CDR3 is TGTGCCAGTACTCCTACGGTAGGGGTGGTCTTTGGCTACAATGAGCAGTTCTTC.

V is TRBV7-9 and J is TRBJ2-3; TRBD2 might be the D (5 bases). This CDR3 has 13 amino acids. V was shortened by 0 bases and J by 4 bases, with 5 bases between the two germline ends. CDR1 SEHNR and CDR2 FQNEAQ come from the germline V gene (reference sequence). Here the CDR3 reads CASSLARADTQYF. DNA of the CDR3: TGTGCCAGCAGCTTAGCGCGGGCAGATACGCAGTATTTT.

The CDR3 nucleotides read TGTGCCAGCAGCTTGGCGGGACTAGCGGGATCGAATGAGCAGTTCTTC. Translating gives CASSLAGLAGSNEQFF. The chain has TRBV5-8 and TRBJ2-1, with 13 bases lining up with TRBD2. This CDR3 region has 16 residues. The germline V gene has CDR1 SGHTS and CDR2 YDEGEE. The V gene end was trimmed by 0 bases and the J gene end by 7 bases; junction bases not matched to a gene: 4.

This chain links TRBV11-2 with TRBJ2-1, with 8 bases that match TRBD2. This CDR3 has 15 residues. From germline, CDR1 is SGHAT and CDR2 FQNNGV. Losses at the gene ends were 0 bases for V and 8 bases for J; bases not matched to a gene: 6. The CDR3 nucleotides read TGTGCCAGCAGCTTAGACGGGGGGGCCCACGATGAGCAGTTCTTC. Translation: CASSLDGGAHDEQFF.

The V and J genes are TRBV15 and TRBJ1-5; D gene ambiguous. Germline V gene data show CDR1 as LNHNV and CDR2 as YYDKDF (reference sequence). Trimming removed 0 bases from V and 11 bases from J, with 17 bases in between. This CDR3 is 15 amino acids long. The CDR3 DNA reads TGTGCCACCAGCAGAGATAGTGCCCGGGGTGGGACCCAGCATTTT. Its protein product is CATSRDSARGGTQHF.

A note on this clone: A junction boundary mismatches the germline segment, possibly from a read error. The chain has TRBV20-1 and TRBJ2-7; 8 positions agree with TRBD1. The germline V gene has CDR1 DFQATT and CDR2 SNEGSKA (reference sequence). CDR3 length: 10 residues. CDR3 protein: CSAPRGLPHF. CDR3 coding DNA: TGCAGTGCCCCCAGGGGGCTCCCCCACTTC.

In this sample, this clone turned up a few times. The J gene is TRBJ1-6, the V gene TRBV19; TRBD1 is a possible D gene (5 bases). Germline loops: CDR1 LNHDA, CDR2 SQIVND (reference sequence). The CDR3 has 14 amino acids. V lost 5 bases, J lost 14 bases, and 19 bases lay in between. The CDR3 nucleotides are TGTGCCAGTAGTCCAACCTCCGACAGCCCAGCCCTCCACTTT. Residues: CASSPTSDSPALHF.

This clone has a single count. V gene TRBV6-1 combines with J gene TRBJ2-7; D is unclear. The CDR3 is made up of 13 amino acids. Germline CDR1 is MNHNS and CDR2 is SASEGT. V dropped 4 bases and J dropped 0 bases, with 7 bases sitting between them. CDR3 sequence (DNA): TGTGCCAGCAGTGTTTACTCCTCCTACGAGCAGTACTTC. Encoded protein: CASSVYSSYEQYF.

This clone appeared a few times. CDR3 DNA: TGCAGCGTTGGGACTAGCGGATCCTACAATGAGCAGTTCTTC. Its protein product is CSVGTSGSYNEQFF. This sequence joins TRBV29-1 and TRBJ2-1; 10 bases map to TRBD2. The CDR3 loop spans 14 amino acids. Germline V CDR1 and CDR2: SQVTM, ANQGSEA. The J segment lost 1 base and the V segment lost 4 bases, leaving 1 base of the junction unmatched.

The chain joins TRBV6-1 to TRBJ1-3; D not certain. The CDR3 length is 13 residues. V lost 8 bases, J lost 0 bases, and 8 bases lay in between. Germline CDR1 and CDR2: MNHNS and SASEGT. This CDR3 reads CASLDHSGNTIYF. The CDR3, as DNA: TGTGCCAGCCTAGACCACTCTGGAAACACCATATATTTT.

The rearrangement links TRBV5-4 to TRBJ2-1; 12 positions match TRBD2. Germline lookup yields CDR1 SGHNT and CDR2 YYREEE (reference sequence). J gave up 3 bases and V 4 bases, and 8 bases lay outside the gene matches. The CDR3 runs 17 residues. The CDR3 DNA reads TGTGCCAGCAGCAATCCGAGACTAGCGGGAGTCTACAATGAGCAGTTCTTC. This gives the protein CASSNPRLAGVYNEQFF.

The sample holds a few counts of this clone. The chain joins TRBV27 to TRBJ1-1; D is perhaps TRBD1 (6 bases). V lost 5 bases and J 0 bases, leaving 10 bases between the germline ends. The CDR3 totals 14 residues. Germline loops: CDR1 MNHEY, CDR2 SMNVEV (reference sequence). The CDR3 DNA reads TGTGCCAGCAGTGCCGGGACACTGAACACTGAAGCTTTCTTT. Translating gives CASSAGTLNTEAFF.